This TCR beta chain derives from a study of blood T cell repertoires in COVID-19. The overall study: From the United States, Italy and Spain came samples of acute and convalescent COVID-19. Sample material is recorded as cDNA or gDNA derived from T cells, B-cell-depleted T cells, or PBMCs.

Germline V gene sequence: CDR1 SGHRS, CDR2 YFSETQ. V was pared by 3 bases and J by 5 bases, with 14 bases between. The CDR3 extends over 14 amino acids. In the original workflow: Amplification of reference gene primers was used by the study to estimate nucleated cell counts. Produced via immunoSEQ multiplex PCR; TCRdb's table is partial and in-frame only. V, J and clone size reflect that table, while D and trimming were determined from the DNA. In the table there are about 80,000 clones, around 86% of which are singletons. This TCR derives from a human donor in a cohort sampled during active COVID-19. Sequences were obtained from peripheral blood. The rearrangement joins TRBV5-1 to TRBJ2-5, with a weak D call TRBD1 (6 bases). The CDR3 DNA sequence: TGCGCCAGCAGCTGGCTAGCTCAGGGGGAGACCCAGTACTTC. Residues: CASSWLAQGETQYF.